Following are 24 T cell receptor beta chains from one sample sequenced in a study of cytomegalovirus exposure and HLA in healthy donors. Both 60 Vbeta primers and 13 Jbeta primers went into the PCR. The assay was immunoSEQ multiplex PCR, and TCRdb's table has in-frame clones only and misses some. The table lists approximately 160,000 clones, roughly 80% of them singletons. The sequenced sample was PBMCs. The receptors were gathered from a man aged 30 to 39 in good health and CMV-seropositive.

V and J are TRBV6-1 and TRBJ1-4, with D possibly being TRBD1 (5 bases). The CDR3 has 13 amino acids. V was trimmed by 8 bases and J by 3 bases, leaving 10 bases between them. The germline V gene encodes CDR1 MNHNS and CDR2 SASEGT. The CDR3 sequence: CASLAGSNEKLFF. As DNA, the CDR3 is TGTGCCAGCCTGGCAGGGTCTAATGAAAAACTGTTTTTT.

This clone has only a few counts. V and J are TRBV9 and TRBJ2-1, with D maybe TRBD1 (7 bases). The V gene's germline CDR1 is SGDLS and CDR2 YYNGEE. The V end was cut by 3 bases, the J end by 6 bases, with 19 bases between. The CDR3 extends over 16 amino acids. CDR3 sequence (DNA): TGTGCCAGCAGCGGGACCGGGGCAGGGGGAGGCAATGAGCAGTTCTTC. Protein sequence: CASSGTGAGGGNEQFF.

The chain uses TRBV4-1 and TRBJ2-7; perhaps TRBD1 as D (6 bases). V was clipped by 3 bases and J by 3 bases, with 12 bases between them. From germline, CDR1 is MGHRA and CDR2 YSYEKL. The CDR3 is 14 residues long. The CDR3 DNA reads as TGCGCCAGCAGCCAGCAGGGGACGCTCTACGAGCAGTACTTC. Protein product: CASSQQGTLYEQYF.

The gene calls are TRBV4-1 and TRBJ2-3; TRBD2 might be the D (6 bases). This CDR3 is built from 17 residues. The germline V gene encodes CDR1 MGHRA and CDR2 YSYEKL. V was pared by 2 bases and J by 1 base, with 16 bases between. In nucleotides, the CDR3 is TGCGCCAGCAGCCAATTACCAGCCGGGGGAGGCACAGATACGCAGTATTTT. Encoded protein: CASSQLPAGGGTDTQYF.

The chain combines TRBV9 with TRBJ2-1; no clear D. Per germline, CDR1 SGDLS and CDR2 YYNGEE. Trimming removed 2 bases at V and 0 bases at J, with 9 bases between. The length of the CDR3 is 15 residues. CDR3 coding DNA: TGTGCCAGCAGCGTTGACTCAAGCTCCTACAATGAGCAGTTCTTC. This encodes CASSVDSSSYNEQFF.

The chain has TRBV9 and TRBJ1-5, with 7 bases matching TRBD1. The CDR3 spans 14 residues. The ends lost 3 bases at V and 5 bases at J; junction bases unmatched: 5. Germline values: CDR1 SGDLS, CDR2 YYNGEE. The CDR3, as DNA: TGTGCCAGCAGCGAGACAGGGCGGCATCAGCCCCAGCATTTT. Its translation: CASSETGRHQPQHF.

This sequence joins TRBV6-5 and TRBJ1-1; D remains unclear. V lost 2 bases and J 10 bases, leaving 14 bases between the germline ends. This CDR3 region has 13 residues. Per germline, CDR1 MNHEY and CDR2 SVGAGI. The CDR3 is CASSYRGGEGAFF. The CDR3 DNA reads as TGTGCCAGCAGTTACCGTGGTGGAGAAGGAGCTTTCTTT.

This chain joins TRBV27 and TRBJ1-2, with TRBD1 as a possible D gene (5 bases). Germline CDR1 reads MNHEY; CDR2 reads SMNVEV (reference sequence). Trimming pared 6 bases from V and 8 bases from J, leaving 13 bases between. The CDR3 covers 12 residues. Written as DNA, the CDR3 is TGTGCCAGCAGCCTGGCAGGGAACGGCTACACCTTC. Translating gives CASSLAGNGYTF.

V gene TRBV7-9 combines with J gene TRBJ1-1, with 9 bases identical to TRBD1. CDR1 and CDR2 from the germline V gene are SEHNR and FQNEAQ (reference sequence). Trimming took 5 bases from V and 9 from J; bases not matched to a gene: 19. This CDR3 region has 17 residues. CDR3 protein: CASSTNLQGAADMKAFF. CDR3 DNA sequence: TGTGCCAGCAGCACTAATCTACAGGGGGCGGCGGATATGAAAGCTTTCTTT.

CDR3 residues: CASSGLARSTDTQYF. The DNA of the CDR3 is TGTGCCAGCAGTGGACTAGCGCGCAGCACAGATACGCAGTATTTT. The chain carries TRBV2 and TRBJ2-3, with 8 bases matching TRBD2. The length of the CDR3 is 15 residues. J lost 0 bases, V lost 4 bases, and 3 bases had no gene match. CDR1 SNHLY and CDR2 FYNNEI come from the germline V gene. Full variable domain (missing parts from reference TRBV2 and TRBJ2-3): EPEVTQTPSHQVTQMGQEVILRCVPISNHLYFYWYRQILGQKVEFLVSFYNNEISEKSEIFDDQFSVERPDGSNFTLKIRSTKLEDSAMYFCASSGLARSTDTQYFGPGTRLTVL.

In this sample, this clone turned up a few times. This chain connects TRBV27 to TRBJ2-3; D perhaps matches TRBD1 (6 bases). CDR3 length equals 16 residues. CDR1 is MNHEY and CDR2 is SMNVEV in the germline V gene (reference sequence). Trimming removed 8 bases from V and 2 bases from J, with 20 bases in between. CDR3 protein: CASQTFYRATTDTQYF. The CDR3 DNA is TGTGCCAGCCAAACCTTCTACAGGGCCACCACAGATACGCAGTATTTT.

V is TRBV5-1 and J is TRBJ2-7; possible D gene TRBD1, 5 bases. V was cut by 4 bases and J by 1 base, with 12 bases left in between. Germline CDR1 reads SGHRS; CDR2 reads YFSETQ. CDR3 length: 14 residues. Here the CDR3 reads CASSQAGNSYEQYF. The CDR3 DNA sequence: TGCGCCAGCAGCCAAGCAGGGAATTCCTACGAGCAGTACTTC.

The CDR3 loop is CASSGTDRGRGGYTF. CDR3 DNA sequence: TGTGCCAGCAGCGGGACGGACAGGGGAAGAGGTGGCTACACCTTC. The rearrangement joins TRBV7-9 to TRBJ1-2; 9 nucleotides match TRBD1. CDR1 is SEHNR and CDR2 is FQNEAQ in the germline V gene (reference sequence). This CDR3 comprises 15 residues. V lost 5 bases to trimming and J lost 7 bases; unmatched junction nucleotides: 11.

The chain couples TRBV18 to TRBJ1-6, with D unresolved. The CDR3 covers 16 residues. Trimming pared 3 bases from V and 10 bases from J, leaving 19 bases between. Germline V gene lookup returns CDR1 KGHSH and CDR2 LQKENI. The CDR3 DNA reads as TGTGCCAGCTCACCGATACACGCCTCGGGAGAGTCACCCCTCCACTTT. The encoded protein is CASSPIHASGESPLHF.

The V call is TRBV29-1, the J call TRBJ1-3; D call uncertain. Trimming removed 6 bases from V and 0 bases from J, with 12 bases in between. This CDR3 is 14 amino acids long. Germline V CDR1 and CDR2: SQVTM, ANQGSEA. CDR3 coding DNA: TGCAGCGTGACGACTGCTAGCTCTGGAAACACCATATATTTT. Its protein product is CSVTTASSGNTIYF.

In this sample, this clone turned up a few times. The chain has TRBV19 and TRBJ1-1; 9 bases are a match to TRBD1. CDR1 is LNHDA and CDR2 is SQIVND in the germline V gene (reference sequence). The CDR3 loop spans 13 amino acids. V was clipped by 8 bases and J by 3 bases; unmatched bases: 4. CDR3 sequence reads: CASGRDRDTEAFF. The CDR3 DNA follows: TGTGCCAGTGGCCGGGACAGGGACACTGAAGCTTTCTTT. Based on the CDR3 plus reference TRBV19 and TRBJ1-1, the full variable domain is DGGITQSPKYLFRKEGQNVTLSCEQNLNHDAMYWYRQDPGQGLRLIYYSQIVNDFQKGDIAEGYSVSREKKESFPLTVTSAQKNPTAFYLCASGRDRDTEAFFGQGTRLTVV.

The chain carries TRBV9 and TRBJ2-7, with D uncertain. This CDR3 is 15 amino acids long. V was shortened by 0 bases and J by 5 bases, with 15 bases between the two germline ends. Looked up from germline, CDR1 is SGDLS and CDR2 is YYNGEE. In nucleotides, the CDR3 is TGTGCCAGCAGCGTAGGACGAGGAGAGTGGGACGAGCAGTACTTC. Translated, it gives CASSVGRGEWDEQYF.

This rearrangement joins TRBV7-9 to TRBJ1-1; D may be TRBD1 (5 bases). This CDR3 is 14 amino acids long. V was clipped by 5 bases and J by 2 bases, with 12 bases between them. CDR1 and CDR2 (germline): SEHNR, FQNEAQ (reference sequence). The CDR3 nucleotides are TGTGCCAGCAGCAACAGTTGGGGCAACACTGAAGCTTTCTTT. This codes for CASSNSWGNTEAFF.

The CDR3 coding sequence is TGTGCCAGCAGCCCTTGGACTAGCGGTTACTCCTACGAGCAGTACTTC. Its translation is CASSPWTSGYSYEQYF. This chain uses TRBV7-2 with TRBJ2-7; 10 nucleotides agree with TRBD2. V trimming: 5 bases; J trimming: 0 bases; junction bases outside the gene matches: 7. The length of the CDR3 is 16 residues. The germline gives CDR1 SGHTA, CDR2 FQGNSA.

This chain links TRBV15 with TRBJ2-7; 9 nucleotides line up with TRBD1. The CDR3 has 16 amino acids. Trimming at V came to 3 bases and at J to 1 base, leaving 7 bases not matched to a gene. Germline CDR1 is LNHNV and CDR2 is YYDKDF (reference sequence). CDR3 sequence reads: CATSRGDREGSYEQYF. In DNA form, the CDR3 reads TGTGCCACCAGCAGGGGGGACAGGGAGGGATCCTACGAGCAGTACTTC.

The J gene is TRBJ2-7, the V gene TRBV7-9; 7 bases match TRBD1. Trimming took 5 bases from V and 0 from J; bases not matched to a gene: 4. The CDR3 runs to 14 residues. CDR1 is SEHNR, CDR2 FQNEAQ, per germline (reference sequence). DNA of the CDR3: TGTGCCAGCAGCAAGGGGGCAACCTCCTACGAGCAGTACTTC. Protein: CASSKGATSYEQYF.

The CDR3 DNA is TGTGCCAGCAGTTACTCGGATGGGACAGACCCTTTAGGGCAGTACTTC. The encoded protein is CASSYSDGTDPLGQYF. J is TRBJ2-7 and V is TRBV6-7, with 7 bases lining up with TRBD1. TRBV6-7 carries the ORF label, with uncertain function. CDR3 length equals 16 residues. The J segment lost 9 bases and the V segment lost 0 bases, leaving 14 bases of the junction unmatched.

The chain recombines TRBV18 with TRBJ1-6; TRBD1 agrees at 8 bases. There are 18 residues in the CDR3. V lost 3 bases, J lost 0 bases, and 7 bases stayed unmatched. Germline values: CDR1 KGHSH, CDR2 LQKENI. CDR3 sequence reads: CASSPRTGGSSYNSPLHF. Written as DNA, the CDR3 is TGTGCCAGCTCACCTCGAACAGGGGGATCCTCCTATAATTCACCCCTCCACTTT.

For the CDR3, the DNA is TGTGCCAGCAGCTTAGTCGGGGGGAGTCCCTATAATTCACCCCTCCACTTT. It translates to CASSLVGGSPYNSPLHF. The rearrangement joins TRBV11-2 to TRBJ1-6, with a possible D match to TRBD1 (5 bases). V was clipped by 1 base and J by 2 bases, with 12 bases between them. The germline gives CDR1 SGHAT, CDR2 FQNNGV. The CDR3 consists of 17 residues.